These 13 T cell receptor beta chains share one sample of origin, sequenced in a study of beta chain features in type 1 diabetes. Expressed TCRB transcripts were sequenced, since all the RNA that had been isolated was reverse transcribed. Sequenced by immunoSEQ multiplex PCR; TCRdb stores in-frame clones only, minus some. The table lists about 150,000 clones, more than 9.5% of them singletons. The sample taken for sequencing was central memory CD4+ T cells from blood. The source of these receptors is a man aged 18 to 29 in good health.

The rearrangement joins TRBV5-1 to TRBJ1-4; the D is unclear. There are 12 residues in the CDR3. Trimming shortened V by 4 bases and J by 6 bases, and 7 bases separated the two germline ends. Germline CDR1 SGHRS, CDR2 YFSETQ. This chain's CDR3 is CASSHEDEKLFF. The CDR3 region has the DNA TGCGCCAGCAGCCATGAAGATGAAAAACTGTTTTTT. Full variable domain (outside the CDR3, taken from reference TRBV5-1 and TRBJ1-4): KAGVTQTPRYLIKTRGQQVTLSCSPISGHRSVSWYQQTPGQGLQFLFEYFSETQRNKGNFPGRFSGRQFSNSRSEMNVSTLELGDSALYLCASSHEDEKLFFGSGTQLSVL.

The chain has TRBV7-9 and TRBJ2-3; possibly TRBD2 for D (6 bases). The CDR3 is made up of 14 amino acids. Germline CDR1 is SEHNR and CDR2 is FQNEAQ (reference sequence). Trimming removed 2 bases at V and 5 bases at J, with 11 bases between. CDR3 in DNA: TGTGCCAGCAGCTTATTGGCTAGCGTAGATACGCAGTATTTT. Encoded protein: CASSLLASVDTQYF.

The CDR3 protein is CATSRGQEPYEQYF. CDR3 in DNA: TGTGCCACCAGCAGAGGACAAGAACCCTACGAGCAGTACTTC. The chain employs TRBV15 and TRBJ2-7; D ambiguous. Germline CDR1 and CDR2: LNHNV and YYDKDF (reference sequence). V was clipped by 1 base and J by 2 bases, with 9 bases between them. This CDR3 comprises 14 residues. The full variable domain, completed using reference TRBV15 and TRBJ2-7, is DAMVIQNPRYQVTQFGKPVTLSCSQTLNHNVMYWYQQKSSQAPKLLFHYYDKDFNNEADTPDNFQSRRPNTSFCFLDIRSPGLGDTAMYLCATSRGQEPYEQYFGPGTRLTVT.

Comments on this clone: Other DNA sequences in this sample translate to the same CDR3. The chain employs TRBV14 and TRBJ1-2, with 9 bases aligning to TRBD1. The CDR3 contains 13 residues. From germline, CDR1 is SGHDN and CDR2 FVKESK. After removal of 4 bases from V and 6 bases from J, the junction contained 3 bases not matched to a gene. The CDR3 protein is CASSPRTGDGYTF. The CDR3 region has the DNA TGTGCCAGCAGCCCCCGGACAGGGGATGGCTACACCTTC.

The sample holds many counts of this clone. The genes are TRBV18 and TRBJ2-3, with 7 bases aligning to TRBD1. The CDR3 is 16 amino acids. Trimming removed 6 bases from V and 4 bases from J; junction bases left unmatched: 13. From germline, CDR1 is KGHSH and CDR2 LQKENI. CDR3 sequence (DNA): TGTGCCAGCTCGTCTAGGGGGCTGCAATCAGCAGATACGCAGTATTTT. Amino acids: CASSSRGLQSADTQYF. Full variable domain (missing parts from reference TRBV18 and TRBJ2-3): NAGVMQNPRHLVRRRGQEARLRCSPMKGHSHVYWYRQLPEEGLKFMVYLQKENIIDESGMPKERFSAEFPKEGPSILRIQQVVRGDSAAYFCASSSRGLQSADTQYFGPGTRLTVL.

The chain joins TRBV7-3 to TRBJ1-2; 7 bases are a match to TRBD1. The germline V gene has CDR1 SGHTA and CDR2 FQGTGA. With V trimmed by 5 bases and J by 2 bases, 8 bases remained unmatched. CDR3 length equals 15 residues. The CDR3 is CASSRSPGGNYGYTF. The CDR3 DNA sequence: TGTGCCAGCAGCCGATCCCCAGGGGGGAACTATGGCTACACCTTC.

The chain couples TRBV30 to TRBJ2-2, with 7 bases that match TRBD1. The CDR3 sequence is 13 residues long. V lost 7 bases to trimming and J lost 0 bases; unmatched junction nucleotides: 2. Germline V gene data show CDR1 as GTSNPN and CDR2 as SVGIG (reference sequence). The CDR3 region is CASGTANTGELFF. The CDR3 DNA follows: TGTGCCTCCGGGACAGCGAACACCGGGGAGCTGTTTTTT.

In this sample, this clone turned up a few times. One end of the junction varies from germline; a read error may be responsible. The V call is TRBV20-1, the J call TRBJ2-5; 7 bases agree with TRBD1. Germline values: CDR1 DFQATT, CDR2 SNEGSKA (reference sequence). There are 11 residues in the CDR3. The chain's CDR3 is CSASHRDSYHF. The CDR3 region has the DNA TGCAGTGCTAGTCACCGGGACAGTTATCACTTC.

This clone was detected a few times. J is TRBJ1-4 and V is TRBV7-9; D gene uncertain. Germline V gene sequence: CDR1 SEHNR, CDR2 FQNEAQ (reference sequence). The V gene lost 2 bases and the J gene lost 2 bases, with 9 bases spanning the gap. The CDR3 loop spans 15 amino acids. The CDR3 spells CASSLQSGTNEKLFF. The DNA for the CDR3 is TGTGCCAGCAGCTTACAGAGTGGCACTAATGAAAAACTGTTTTTT.

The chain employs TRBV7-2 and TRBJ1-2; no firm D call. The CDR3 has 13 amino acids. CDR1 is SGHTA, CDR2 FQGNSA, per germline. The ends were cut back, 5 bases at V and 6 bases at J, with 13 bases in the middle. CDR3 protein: CASSASRRDGYTF. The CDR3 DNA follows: TGTGCCAGCAGCGCCAGTCGGCGGGATGGCTACACCTTC.

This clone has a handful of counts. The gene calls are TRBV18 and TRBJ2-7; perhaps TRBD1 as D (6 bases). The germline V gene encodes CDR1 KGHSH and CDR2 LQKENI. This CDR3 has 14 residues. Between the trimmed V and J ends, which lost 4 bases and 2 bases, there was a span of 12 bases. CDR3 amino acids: CASSLRDNPYEQYF. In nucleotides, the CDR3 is TGTGCCAGCTCACTCCGGGACAATCCCTACGAGCAGTACTTC.

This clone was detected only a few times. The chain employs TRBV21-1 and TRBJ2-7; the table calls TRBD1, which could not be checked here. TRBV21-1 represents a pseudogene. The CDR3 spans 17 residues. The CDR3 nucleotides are TGTGCCAGCAGCAAAGAGTATCAGGGACAGGGTGACTACGAGCAGTACTTC. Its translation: CASSKEYQGQGDYEQYF.

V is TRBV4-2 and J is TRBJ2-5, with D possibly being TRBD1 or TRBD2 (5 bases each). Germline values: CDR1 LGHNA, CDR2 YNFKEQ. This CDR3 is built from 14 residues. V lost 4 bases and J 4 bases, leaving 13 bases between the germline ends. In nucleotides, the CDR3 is TGTGCCAGCAGCCCTGAAGAGGGGCGAGAGACCCAGTACTTC. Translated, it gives CASSPEEGRETQYF.